This T cell receptor (beta chain) was recorded in a study of T cells in Graves' hyperthyroidism and ophthalmopathy. Amplified regions were TCR beta CDR3 sequences from RNA transcripts. The HTBI primer set drove a first-round RT-PCR of the TCR CDR3. TCRdb reanalysed the multiplex PCR reads using MiXCR and keeps one entry per CDR3 protein. The sample consists of under 40,000 distinct CDR3 sequences, roughly 52% of them appearing once. In regard to this clonotype: Its antigen is not known. The DNA is left out, because the CDR3 cannot be placed on it with certainty; the CDR3 is given as TCRdb lists it.

Points from the study as a whole: In the blood, most expanded thyroid clonotypes above 0.001 appeared as well. The model identified upcoming ophthalmopathy a median 6.5 months ahead of onset.

Ophthalmopathy cases scored 3 or more on the Clinical Activity Score and 4 or more on NOSPECS grade, with duration below 3 months. Source material for PBMCs was more than 9.5 ml fresh peripheral blood. This clonotype was sampled from a man aged 35 to 55 with Graves' ophthalmopathy. Material: blood.

CDR3 sequence: CSATQGYTEAFFGQGTIYF. The chain couples TRBV20-1 to TRBJ1-3; TRBD1, the D gene given by the table, was not confirmed from the DNA. Both ends counted, the CDR3 spans 19 residues. Germline V gene data show CDR1 as DFQATT and CDR2 as SNEGSKA (reference sequence).